The 6 T cell receptor beta chains in this list originate from one sample, sequenced in a study of cytomegalovirus exposure and HLA in healthy donors. PCR involved 60 Vbeta and 13 Jbeta primers. Profiled with immunoSEQ multiplex PCR; TCRdb holds only in-frame clones, not every one. The data contain about 150,000 clones, around 68% of them singletons. The sequenced material came from PBMCs. These receptors came from a man aged 30-40 years in good health and CMV-seronegative.

This clone has a handful of counts. V and J are TRBV7-2 and TRBJ2-7; 9 bases agree with TRBD1. Germline V gene lookup returns CDR1 SGHTA and CDR2 FQGNSA. V trimming: 5 bases; J trimming: 9 bases; junction bases outside the gene matches: 11. The CDR3 sequence is 14 residues long. The CDR3 sequence is CASSPRTGDALQYF. The CDR3 DNA reads TGTGCCAGCAGCCCGCGGACAGGGGATGCGCTGCAGTACTTC.

The chain is built from TRBV5-1 and TRBJ2-7; 11 bases match TRBD2. The germline V gene has CDR1 SGHRS and CDR2 YFSETQ. Trimming at V came to 4 bases and at J to 1 base, leaving 7 bases not matched to a gene. This CDR3 is built from 16 residues. CDR3 region: CASSLVLAGGSYEQYF. Written as DNA, the CDR3 is TGCGCCAGCAGCCTCGTTTTAGCGGGGGGGTCCTACGAGCAGTACTTC.

This clone has a handful of counts. The rearrangement uses TRBV7-3 and TRBJ2-7; 8 positions agree with TRBD2. Germline CDR1 and CDR2: SGHTA and FQGTGA. The CDR3 has 15 residues. After removal of 1 base from V and 3 bases from J, the junction contained 5 bases not matched to a gene. CDR3 nucleotide sequence: TGTGCCAGCAGCTTAAGCAGCGGGGGTAACTACGAGCAGTACTTC. The encoded protein is CASSLSSGGNYEQYF.

The chain is built from TRBV7-2 and TRBJ1-3, with 7 bases matching TRBD1. The CDR3 runs to 15 residues. Germline values: CDR1 SGHTA, CDR2 FQGNSA. The ends lost 1 base at V and 4 bases at J; junction bases unmatched: 4. CDR3 residues: CASSLVGGDGNTIYF. The CDR3 DNA reads as TGTGCCAGCAGCTTAGTAGGGGGCGACGGAAACACCATATATTTT.

The chain is built from TRBV28 and TRBJ2-3; D may be TRBD1 (6 bases). This CDR3 spans 13 amino acids. The V gene's germline CDR1 is MDHEN and CDR2 SYDVKM. V was clipped by 5 bases and J by 3 bases, with 9 bases between them. CDR3 nucleotides: TGTGCCAGCAGTGTAACAGGGACAGATACGCAGTATTTT. Translated, it gives CASSVTGTDTQYF.

This clone was detected once. V and J are TRBV6-1 and TRBJ2-3, with D possibly being TRBD1 (6 bases). Per the germline V gene, CDR1 is MNHNS and CDR2 is SASEGT. V lost 6 bases and J lost 2, with 12 bases in between. CDR3 size: 14 residues. CDR3 sequence: CASRGQTFTDTQYF. The CDR3 coding sequence is TGTGCCAGCAGAGGACAGACTTTCACAGATACGCAGTATTTT.